Listed below are T cell receptor beta chains from one sample, sequenced in a study of blood T cells in healthy people across ages. Each CDR3 protein is one row after TCRdb ran MiXCR on the 5' RACE reads. The top ten hold 30% to 40% of the sample, which has about 680,000 distinct CDR3 sequences, 45% to 50% seen once. Material: blood. The receptor set was obtained from a woman aged 55-75 years in good health. The CDR3 runs from the conserved cysteine through the conserved F or W. The D gene is left open where the match is weak. Size values are once, few and many counts, or a class for expanded clones, and some rows have none.

>-|TRBV7-3|-|TRBJ1-1
CASSLTLFSEAFF
TGTGCCAGCAGCTTAACCCTCTTCTCCGAAGCTTTCTTT
>-|TRBV28|-|TRBJ2-7
CASSDSTGSYEQYF
TGTGCCAGCAGTGATTCGACAGGCTCCTACGAGCAGTACTTC
>-|TRBV12-3/TRBV12-4|-|TRBJ1-2
CAWRGRYGYTF
TGTGCGTGGCGGGGCCGCTATGGCTACACCTTC
>few|TRBV24-1|-|TRBJ1-2
CATSDSGTGIEGYGYTF
TGTGCCACCAGTGACTCCGGGACGGGCATAGAGGGCTATGGCTACACCTTC
>-|TRBV20-1|TRBD1|TRBJ2-7
CSAKGQNPTYEQYF
TGCAGTGCTAAGGGACAGAATCCTACCTACGAGCAGTACTTC
>-|TRBV12-3/TRBV12-4|-|TRBJ1-5
CASSMGFWQPQHF
TGTGCCAGCAGTATGGGGTTCTGGCAGCCCCAGCATTTT
>-|TRBV5-1|-|TRBJ1-2
CASSLQGTDGYTF
TGCGCCAGCAGCTTGCAGGGGACGGATGGCTACACCTTC
>-|TRBV6-5|TRBD1|TRBJ2-3
CASRVTGGSSTDTQYF
TGTGCCAGCAGAGTGACAGGGGGATCTAGCACAGATACGCAGTATTTT
>few|TRBV24-1|-|TRBJ2-5
CATSGKGRFDQETQYF
TGTGCCACCAGTGGCAAGGGCCGCTTCGACCAAGAGACCCAGTACTTC
>few|TRBV7-2|-|TRBJ2-5
CASSSRVRETQYF
TGTGCCAGCAGTTCAAGGGTTAGGGAGACCCAGTACTTC
>-|TRBV5-1|-|TRBJ2-7
CASSPGHTSSYEQYF
TGCGCCAGCAGTCCGGGGCACACTTCATCCTACGAGCAGTACTTC
>-|TRBV25-1|TRBD2|TRBJ2-7
CASSVLADSYEQYF
TGTGCCAGCAGTGTTCTAGCGGACTCCTACGAGCAGTACTTC
>-|TRBV4-2|TRBD2|TRBJ2-1
CASSHRRLAELHNEQFF
TGTGCCAGCAGCCACCGCCGACTAGCGGAACTCCACAATGAGCAGTTCTTC
>few|TRBV9|-|TRBJ2-7
CASSEGVGYEQYF
TGTGCCAGCAGCGAGGGGGTCGGCTACGAGCAGTACTTC
>few|TRBV7-9|-|TRBJ2-7
CASSLMQGSVGEQYF
TGTGCCAGCAGCTTAATGCAGGGGAGTGTGGGCGAGCAGTACTTC
>few|TRBV9|-|TRBJ1-4
CASSGRQGGEKLFF
TGTGCCAGCAGCGGACGGCAGGGAGGGGAAAAACTGTTTTTT
>many|TRBV25-1|-|TRBJ2-4
CASSEFGAGEQYF
TGTGCCAGCAGTGAATTTGGGGCGGGTGAGCAGTACTTC
>-|TRBV7-3|TRBD1|TRBJ2-1
CASSPTGGLSYNEQFF
TGTGCCAGCAGCCCTACAGGGGGTCTGTCCTACAATGAGCAGTTCTTC
>-|TRBV7-2|-|TRBJ1-1
CASSFGGVATEAFF
TGTGCCAGCAGCTTTGGGGGGGTGGCCACTGAAGCTTTCTTT